This TCR beta chain was found in a study of blood T cells in healthy people across ages. The wider study: There was about one barcoded beta molecule captured by template switching per two T cells. Overall study findings and caveats: The fall in TCR beta diversity per million T cells was roughly linear with age. Those diversity estimates obtained from one million T cells were thought to be underestimates.

Alongside a J-beta primer mix, a sample-barcoded 5' primer served in a second PCR lasting 7 to 11 cycles. TCRdb re-derived calls from the 5' RACE reads in MiXCR, one entry per CDR3 protein. The sample shows 550,000 to 700,000 distinct CDR3 sequences, about 26% of them seen only once. For this clonotype: No antigen is known for it.

The germline CDR1 and CDR2 sequences are DFQATT and SNEGSKA (reference sequence). V lost 5 bases and J lost 6; bases outside the gene matches: 9. This CDR3 comprises 14 residues. It was roughly 10 milliliters of peripheral blood that were drawn from each donor. What was sequenced was blood. The sequence derives from a woman in her 70s in good health. V is TRBV20-1 and J is TRBJ2-3; 9 bases line up with TRBD2. The chain's CDR3 is CSAHSSGGSDTQYF. The CDR3 coding sequence is TGCAGTGCTCACAGTAGCGGGGGTTCGGATACGCAGTATTTT.